This T cell receptor beta chain was captured by sequencing in a study of cytomegalovirus exposure and HLA in healthy donors. Study context: Tens of millions of unique TCRs from HLA-typed donors were held in an early release of data.

Details on this clone: Its target is unknown.

Whole-study results and caveats: Among TCR sequences, most were rare, though some public TCRs appeared in many donors. The authors later found TCR association rates varying by HLA locus, with DRB1 most and HLA-C fewest. Solely CMV serostatus was available to characterize immune exposure.

Primers included in the PCR were 60 Vbeta and 13 Jbeta primers. Assay used: immunoSEQ multiplex PCR; TCRdb lists only in-frame clones, some missing. The sample lists over 100,000 clones; over 60% were seen once. Sequenced sample: PBMCs. The TCR sequence derives from a woman aged 25 to 45 in good health and CMV-seropositive.

The CDR3 region is CASSPRLSSSYEQYF. Written as DNA, the CDR3 is TGTGCCAGCTCACCTCGACTTTCGAGCTCCTACGAGCAGTACTTC. V gene TRBV18 combines with J gene TRBJ2-7; D is undetermined. V gave up 3 bases and J gave up 0 bases, with 12 bases separating them. From germline, CDR1 is KGHSH and CDR2 LQKENI. This CDR3 comprises 15 residues.